This T cell receptor (beta chain) appears in the sequencing data of a study of radiotherapy plus CTLA-4 blockade in lung cancer. For the study at large: Overall, roughly 17% of patients showed an objective response, while 25% to 35% attained disease control. General study results and limits: The best predictor of response was reported to be early blood T cell clone dynamics, with interferon-beta. In blood, TCR clones derived from the tumor expanded after radiotherapy plus ipilimumab.

The assay was immunoSEQ multiplex PCR, and TCRdb's table has in-frame clones only and misses some. In the table there are some 43,000 clones, approximately 78% of which are singletons. A note on this clone: Antigen unknown.

Patients with chemo-refractory metastatic non-small-cell lung cancer received focal radiation plus CTLA-4 blockade with ipilimumab. Sequences were derived from peripheral blood, sampled from a patient treated with radiotherapy plus ipilimumab. The sequence derives from a human donor with non-small cell lung cancer who had stable disease on radiotherapy plus ipilimumab.

The CDR3 coding sequence is TGTGCCAGCAGTTCAGCCCGAGGGATCCTCGGTAGCAATCAGCCCCAGCATTTT. Translation: CASSSARGILGSNQPQHF. This rearrangement joins TRBV27 to TRBJ1-5; D gene uncertain. Germline V gene lookup returns CDR1 MNHEY and CDR2 SMNVEV (reference sequence). There are 18 residues in the CDR3. Trimming pared 4 bases from V and 0 bases from J, leaving 19 bases between.